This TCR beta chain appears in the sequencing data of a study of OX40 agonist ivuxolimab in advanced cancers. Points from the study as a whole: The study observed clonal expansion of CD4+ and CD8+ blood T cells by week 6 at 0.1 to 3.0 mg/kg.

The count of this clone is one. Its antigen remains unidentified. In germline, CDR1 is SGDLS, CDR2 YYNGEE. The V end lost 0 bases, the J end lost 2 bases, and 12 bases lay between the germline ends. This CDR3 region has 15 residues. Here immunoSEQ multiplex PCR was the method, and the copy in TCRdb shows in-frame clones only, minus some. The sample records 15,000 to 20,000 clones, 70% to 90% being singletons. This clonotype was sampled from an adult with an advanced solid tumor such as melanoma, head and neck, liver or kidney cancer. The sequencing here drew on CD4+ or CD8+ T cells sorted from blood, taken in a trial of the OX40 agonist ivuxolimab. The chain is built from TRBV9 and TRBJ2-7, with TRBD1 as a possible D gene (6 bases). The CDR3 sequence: CASSVAGGLTYEQYF. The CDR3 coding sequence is TGTGCCAGCAGCGTAGCTGGGGGCCTCACCTACGAGCAGTACTTC.